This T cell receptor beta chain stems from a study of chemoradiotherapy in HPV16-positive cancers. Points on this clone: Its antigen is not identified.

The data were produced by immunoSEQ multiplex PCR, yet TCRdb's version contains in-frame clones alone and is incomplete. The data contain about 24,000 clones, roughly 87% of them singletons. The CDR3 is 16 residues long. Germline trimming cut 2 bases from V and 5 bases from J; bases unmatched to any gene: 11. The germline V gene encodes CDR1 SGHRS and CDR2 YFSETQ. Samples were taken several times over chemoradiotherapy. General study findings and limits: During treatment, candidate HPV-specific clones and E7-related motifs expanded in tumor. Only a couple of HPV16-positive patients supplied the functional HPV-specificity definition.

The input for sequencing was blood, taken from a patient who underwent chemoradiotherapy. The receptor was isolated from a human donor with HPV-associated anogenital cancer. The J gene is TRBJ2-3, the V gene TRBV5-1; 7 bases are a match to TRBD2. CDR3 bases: TGCGCCAGCAGCTTAAGTGGGAGGGCCACGGGAGATACGCAGTATTTT. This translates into CASSLSGRATGDTQYF.